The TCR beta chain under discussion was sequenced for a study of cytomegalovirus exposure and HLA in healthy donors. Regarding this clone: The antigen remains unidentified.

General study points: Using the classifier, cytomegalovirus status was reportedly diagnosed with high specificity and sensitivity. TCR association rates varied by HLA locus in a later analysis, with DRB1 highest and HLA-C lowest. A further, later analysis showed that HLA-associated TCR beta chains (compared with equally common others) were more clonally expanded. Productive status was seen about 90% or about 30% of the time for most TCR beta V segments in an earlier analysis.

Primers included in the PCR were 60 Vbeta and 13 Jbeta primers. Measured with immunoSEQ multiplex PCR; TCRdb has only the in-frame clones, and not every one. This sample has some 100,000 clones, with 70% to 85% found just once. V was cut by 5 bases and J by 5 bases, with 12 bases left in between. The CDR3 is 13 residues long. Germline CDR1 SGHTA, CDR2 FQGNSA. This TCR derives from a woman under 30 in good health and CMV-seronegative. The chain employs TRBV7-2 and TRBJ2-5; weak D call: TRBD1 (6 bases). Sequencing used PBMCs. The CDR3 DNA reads TGTGCCAGCAGCCCCCCAGGGGTGGAGACCCAGTACTTC. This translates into CASSPPGVETQYF. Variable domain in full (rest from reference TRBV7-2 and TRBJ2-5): GAGVSQSPSNKVTEKGKDVELRCDPISGHTALYWYRQSLGQGLEFLIYFQGNSAPDKSGLPSDRFSAERTGGSVSTLTIQRTQQEDSAVYLCASSPPGVETQYFGPGTRLLVL.